These 25 T cell receptor beta chains share one sample of origin, sequenced in a study of T cell responses to AZD1222 COVID-19 vaccine. TCRdb's copy holds only in-frame clones and misses some; the assay was immunoSEQ multiplex PCR. The sample holds fewer than 200,000 clones; 92% are singletons and the top ten take about 10%. Sequenced here: peripheral blood, sampled on day 0 of AZD1222 vaccination. The receptors were gathered from an adult in good health.

This chain connects TRBV28 to TRBJ2-1, with unresolved D. Germline V lookup: CDR1 MDHEN, CDR2 SYDVKM. CDR3 length: 11 residues. The V and J ends lost 4 bases and 8 bases respectively, with 6 bases between them. DNA for the CDR3: TGTGCCAGCAGTTGGCAGCATGAGCAGTTCTTC. Translating it yields CASSWQHEQFF.

This clone has a single count. The chain links TRBV18 to TRBJ2-2; tentative D call: TRBD2 (6 bases). Germline CDR1 and CDR2: KGHSH and LQKENI. V lost 3 bases to trimming and J lost 2 bases, with 10 bases between them. This CDR3 has 15 amino acids. In DNA, the CDR3 is TGTGCCAGCTCACCTTCCGGGACTAACACCGGGGAGCTGTTTTTT. Protein sequence: CASSPSGTNTGELFF. Complete variable domain (other parts from reference TRBV18 and TRBJ2-2): NAGVMQNPRHLVRRRGQEARLRCSPMKGHSHVYWYRQLPEEGLKFMVYLQKENIIDESGMPKERFSAEFPKEGPSILRIQQVVRGDSAAYFCASSPSGTNTGELFFGEGSRLTVL.

The V gene is TRBV18, the J gene TRBJ1-1; 9 bases are shared with TRBD1. J lost 3 bases, V lost 2 bases, and 7 bases had no gene match. Germline-derived CDR1 and CDR2 are KGHSH and LQKENI. The CDR3 consists of 16 residues. The CDR3 DNA follows: TGTGCCAGCTCACCAAGGACAGGGGTGGGGGACACTGAAGCTTTCTTT. Protein product: CASSPRTGVGDTEAFF.

This chain connects TRBV2 to TRBJ1-6; unclear D gene. Between the trimmed V and J ends, which lost 7 bases and 0 bases, there was a span of 10 bases. Germline loops: CDR1 SNHLY, CDR2 FYNNEI. The CDR3 is 15 residues long. The CDR3 region is CASMAESSYNSPLHF. The CDR3 coding sequence is TGTGCCAGCATGGCGGAGAGCTCCTATAATTCACCCCTCCACTTT.

The chain employs TRBV7-2 and TRBJ2-4, with 9 bases that match TRBD2. This CDR3 region has 20 residues. Germline trimming cut 0 bases from V and 0 bases from J; bases unmatched to any gene: 12. The germline CDR1 and CDR2 sequences are SGHTA and FQGNSA. The CDR3 bases are TGTGCCAGCAGCTTAGCGACTAGCGGCTTCACCTCCCTAGCCAAAAACATTCAGTACTTC. Translating it yields CASSLATSGFTSLAKNIQYF.

This chain uses TRBV27 with TRBJ1-2; possible D gene TRBD1, 6 bases. Germline CDR1 is MNHEY and CDR2 is SMNVEV (reference sequence). This CDR3 region has 16 residues. V lost 2 bases, J lost 4 bases, and 17 bases lay in between. The CDR3, as DNA: TGTGCCAGCAGTTTAGTTGGGGGGGGCGTCGTCTATGGCTACACCTTC. Its translation is CASSLVGGGVVYGYTF.

The chain combines TRBV5-4 with TRBJ1-1, with D perhaps TRBD1 (6 bases). Trimming left V 7 bases short and J 4 bases short, with 20 bases between. Germline V gene lookup returns CDR1 SGHNT and CDR2 YYREEE (reference sequence). The CDR3 is 15 amino acids. CDR3 region: CASAPLREQGTEAFF. The CDR3 DNA reads TGTGCCAGCGCACCCCTGAGGGAACAGGGCACTGAAGCTTTCTTT.

This clone was detected only once. This sequence joins TRBV29-1 and TRBJ1-4; 7 nucleotides line up with TRBD1. This CDR3 spans 13 amino acids. The junction had 4 bases not matched to a gene; V was cut back by 2 bases and J by 7 bases. Germline values: CDR1 SQVTM, CDR2 ANQGSEA. The CDR3, as DNA: TGCAGCGTTGAAACAGGGGATCGTGAAAAACTGTTTTTT. This gives the protein CSVETGDREKLFF.

This chain uses TRBV27 with TRBJ1-1, with TRBD1 matching 8 bases. CDR1 and CDR2 (germline): MNHEY, SMNVEV (reference sequence). The V gene end was trimmed by 2 bases and the J gene end by 4 bases; junction bases not matched to a gene: 6. The CDR3 totals 15 residues. CDR3 coding DNA: TGTGCCAGCAGTTTAGGGCAGGGGGCGACCACTGAAGCTTTCTTT. This sequence encodes CASSLGQGATTEAFF.

V is TRBV28 and J is TRBJ2-6; 7 bases fit TRBD1. The CDR3 length is 16 residues. Germline values: CDR1 MDHEN, CDR2 SYDVKM. V gave up 4 bases and J gave up 1 base; unmatched junction bases: 4. In DNA, the CDR3 is TGTGCCAGCAGTTCCAGGACAGGTTCTGGGGCCAACGTCCTGACTTTC. Protein product: CASSSRTGSGANVLTF.

This chain uses TRBV3-1 (or the pseudogene TRBV3-2) with TRBJ2-7, with no clear D. Germline V CDR1 and CDR2: LGHDT, YNNKEL (reference sequence). Trimming shortened V by 6 bases and J by 9 bases, and 15 bases separated the two germline ends. The CDR3 runs to 12 residues. CDR3 nucleotides: TGTGCCAGCAGTTGGAAGGGCGGACGGCAGTACGTC. Translation gives CASSWKGGRQYV.

V gene TRBV19 combines with J gene TRBJ1-2; TRBD1 might be the D (5 bases). CDR3 size: 14 residues. Between the trimmed V and J ends, which lost 8 bases and 8 bases, there was a span of 21 bases. Germline-derived CDR1 and CDR2 are LNHDA and SQIVND (reference sequence). CDR3 coding DNA: TGTGCCAGTGGCCCCACGGGGCAGGAAAGAGGCTACACCTTC. This translates into CASGPTGQERGYTF.

This chain uses TRBV19 with TRBJ1-1, with D possibly being TRBD1 (5 bases). The V end lost 7 bases, the J end lost 5 bases, and 8 bases lay between the germline ends. Germline V gene sequence: CDR1 LNHDA, CDR2 SQIVND (reference sequence). CDR3 size: 11 residues. CDR3 sequence reads: CASKWGTEAFF. For the CDR3, the DNA is TGTGCCAGTAAATGGGGGACTGAAGCTTTCTTT.

This chain links TRBV6-6 with TRBJ2-7; TRBD2 agrees at 9 bases. Unmatched junction bases numbered 7, after V lost 0 bases and J lost 4 bases. Per germline, CDR1 MNHNY and CDR2 SVGAGI (reference sequence). There are 16 residues in the CDR3. The CDR3 sequence: CASSYSPYSGGYEQYV. DNA of the CDR3: TGTGCCAGCAGTTACTCTCCGTATAGCGGGGGATACGAGCAGTACGTC.

The chain is built from TRBV12-3 or TRBV12-4 and TRBJ2-1; D gene uncertain. The CDR3 consists of 12 residues. V dropped 6 bases and J dropped 4 bases, with 7 bases sitting between them. The CDR3, as DNA: TGTGCCAGCAGCATCGGATACAATGAGCAGTTCTTC. Its protein product is CASSIGYNEQFF.

This sequence joins TRBV5-1 and TRBJ2-3; 8 nucleotides line up with TRBD2. Germline V gene data show CDR1 as SGHRS and CDR2 as YFSETQ. The CDR3 covers 17 residues. With V trimmed by 4 bases and J by 2 bases, 12 bases remained unmatched. The CDR3 protein is CASSPAPSGGITDTQYF. In DNA, the CDR3 is TGCGCCAGCAGCCCTGCGCCCAGCGGGGGAATCACAGATACGCAGTATTTT.

The V call is TRBV5-4, the J call TRBJ2-2; D ambiguous. Trimming shortened V by 4 bases and J by 6 bases, and 10 bases separated the two germline ends. The CDR3 consists of 13 residues. Germline assignment: CDR1 SGHNT and CDR2 YYREEE (reference sequence). CDR3 in DNA: TGTGCCAGCAGCCCGGACCCCTCCGGGGAGCTGTTTTTT. This sequence encodes CASSPDPSGELFF.

The V call is TRBV7-9, the J call TRBJ1-1, with D perhaps matching TRBD1 (5 bases). V gave up 5 bases and J gave up 5 bases, with 21 bases separating them. The germline V gene has CDR1 SEHNR and CDR2 FQNEAQ (reference sequence). The CDR3 contains 16 residues. CDR3 nucleotide sequence: TGTGCCAGCAGCATTTCTTCGGGACGGGGAGGGACTGAAGCTTTCTTT. It translates to CASSISSGRGGTEAFF.

This chain connects TRBV4-1 to TRBJ1-1; possible D gene TRBD1, 5 bases. The germline CDR1 and CDR2 sequences are MGHRA and YSYEKL. V dropped 2 bases and J dropped 4 bases, with 11 bases sitting between them. This CDR3 has 14 residues. The CDR3 DNA sequence: TGCGCCAGCAGCCAATTCCAGGGCGGCACTGAAGCTTTCTTT. Its protein product is CASSQFQGGTEAFF.

This clone occurred a few times. The gene calls are TRBV19 and TRBJ1-1; no clear D. Trimming removed 9 bases from V and 5 bases from J, with 13 bases in between. Germline V gene sequence: CDR1 LNHDA, CDR2 SQIVND (reference sequence). The CDR3 runs to 12 residues. CDR3 sequence: CASKPGGTEAFF. The CDR3 nucleotides are TGTGCCAGCAAGCCGGGAGGTACTGAAGCTTTCTTT.

J is TRBJ2-3 and V is TRBV27; D possibly corresponds to TRBD2 (5 bases). Germline values: CDR1 MNHEY, CDR2 SMNVEV (reference sequence). Trimming took off 2 bases at V and 6 bases at J, with 24 bases between the two ends. This CDR3 region has 18 residues. This CDR3 is CASSLIYPGGSPEDTQYF. The CDR3 DNA reads as TGTGCCAGCAGTTTAATATACCCTGGAGGTTCGCCGGAGGATACGCAGTATTTT.

V usage is TRBV2 and J usage is TRBJ1-1; 11 nucleotides line up with TRBD1. Trimming cost V 7 bases and J 7 bases; bases outside gene matches: 8. Germline V gene sequence: CDR1 SNHLY, CDR2 FYNNEI. The CDR3 contains 14 residues. The CDR3 sequence is CASKGDRGTIEAFF. The CDR3 DNA sequence: TGTGCCAGCAAAGGGGACAGGGGGACAATTGAAGCTTTCTTT.

The rearrangement links TRBV6-6 to TRBJ2-4, with 7 bases aligning to TRBD1. After removal of 2 bases from V and 5 bases from J, the junction contained 3 bases not matched to a gene. Germline V gives CDR1 MNHNY, CDR2 SVGAGI (reference sequence). The CDR3 sequence is 14 residues long. CDR3 loop: CASSYPGTENIQYF. The CDR3 DNA is TGTGCCAGCAGTTACCCTGGGACAGAAAACATTCAGTACTTC.

The chain uses TRBV6-5 and TRBJ1-5; 7 bases match TRBD1. With V trimmed by 4 bases and J by 3 bases, 3 bases remained unmatched. CDR3 length: 14 amino acids. Germline assignment: CDR1 MNHEY and CDR2 SVGAGI. For the CDR3, the DNA is TGTGCCAGCAGTTCCGGACAGGCCAATCAGCCCCAGCATTTT. As protein: CASSSGQANQPQHF.

The J gene is TRBJ2-2, the V gene TRBV5-6; TRBD2 might be the D (5 bases). The CDR3 length is 13 residues. Trimming removed 4 bases from V and 5 bases from J, with 9 bases in between. The germline V gene has CDR1 SGHDT and CDR2 YYEEEE. The CDR3 region has the DNA TGTGCCAGCAGCCGCGGCGGGACCGGGGAGCTGTTTTTT. Translated: CASSRGGTGELFF.